Following are 10 T cell receptor beta chains from one sample sequenced in a study of control samples from healthy donors and cancer patients. Some clones are missing from TCRdb's copy, which holds only in-frame ones; the method was immunoSEQ multiplex PCR. The sample yields tens of thousands of clones, just over 90% seen once. The specimen sequenced was blood. Every receptor here comes from a woman in her thirties in good health.

The V call is TRBV6-6, the J call TRBJ1-1; D ambiguous. The CDR3 contains 13 residues. CDR1 is MNHNY, CDR2 SVGAGI, per germline (reference sequence). Trimming took off 0 bases at V and 1 base at J, with 3 bases between the two ends. The CDR3 region is CASSYSRNTEAFF. The CDR3 bases are TGTGCCAGCAGTTACTCGAGGAACACTGAAGCTTTCTTT.

The gene calls are TRBV20-1 and TRBJ2-7; D unclear. From germline, CDR1 is DFQATT and CDR2 SNEGSKA (reference sequence). The CDR3 sequence is 13 residues long. The V end lost 3 bases, the J end lost 0 bases, and 9 bases lay between the germline ends. The CDR3 here is CSASLRPSYEQYF. In nucleotides, the CDR3 is TGCAGTGCTAGTCTCAGGCCCTCCTACGAGCAGTACTTC.

The gene calls are TRBV5-8 and TRBJ2-1; D ambiguous. The germline V gene has CDR1 SGHTS and CDR2 YDEGEE. The V end lost 0 bases, the J end lost 5 bases, and 15 bases lay between the germline ends. The CDR3 is made up of 16 amino acids. CDR3 sequence: CASSLAGSRHHNEQFF. DNA of the CDR3: TGTGCCAGCAGCTTGGCGGGCAGCAGGCATCACAATGAGCAGTTCTTC.

This clone was recorded only once. The V gene is TRBV6-2 or TRBV6-3, the J gene TRBJ1-3; no reliable D call. CDR1 and CDR2 (germline): MNHEY, SVGEGT. V lost 6 bases and J 0 bases, leaving 9 bases between the germline ends. The CDR3 covers 14 residues. CDR3 nucleotides: TGTGCCAGCAGCCCGGTGGGCTCTGGAAACACCATATATTTT. This sequence encodes CASSPVGSGNTIYF.

The chain has TRBV19 and TRBJ2-7; maybe TRBD2 (5 bases). The CDR3 has 15 residues. The V end lost 6 bases, the J end lost 0 bases, and 15 bases lay between the germline ends. The germline gives CDR1 LNHDA, CDR2 SQIVND (reference sequence). The CDR3 loop reads CASRPSLGSSYEQYF. Here the CDR3 DNA reads TGTGCCAGTAGGCCGAGCCTAGGGAGCTCCTACGAGCAGTACTTC.

This CDR3 is CASSLDSSVRSGNTIYF. For the CDR3, the DNA is TGTGCCAGCAGCTTAGATTCTTCCGTACGCTCTGGAAACACCATATATTTT. This chain joins TRBV11-3 and TRBJ1-3; D not certain. Trimming cost V 0 bases and J 0 bases, with 12 bases left between them. Germline V gene data show CDR1 as SGHNT and CDR2 as YENEEA. The CDR3 has 17 amino acids.

The V call is TRBV30, the J call TRBJ1-1, with D hard to call. Germline-derived CDR1 and CDR2 are GTSNPN and SVGIG (reference sequence). Trimming took off 8 bases at V and 1 base at J, with 14 bases between the two ends. The CDR3 runs 13 residues. The CDR3 reads CAREGAKNTEAFF. CDR3 DNA sequence: TGTGCCAGGGAGGGCGCGAAGAACACTGAAGCTTTCTTT.

The chain couples TRBV7-3 to TRBJ2-1, with 9 positions matching TRBD2. CDR3 size: 14 residues. Trimming at V came to 5 bases and at J to 5 bases, leaving 4 bases not matched to a gene. Germline loops: CDR1 SGHTA, CDR2 FQGTGA. For the CDR3, the DNA is TGTGCCAGCAGCCGCGGGGGGGCCCACAATGAGCAGTTCTTC. Translated: CASSRGGAHNEQFF.

The CDR3 region has the DNA TGTGCCAGTAGTATAAGGTGGGGGAGCGGGCTCTACGAGCAGTACTTC. Translating it yields CASSIRWGSGLYEQYF. The genes are TRBV19 and TRBJ2-7, with D possibly matching TRBD2 (6 bases). This CDR3 is 16 amino acids long. With 2 bases removed from V and 3 bases from J, the gap between germline ends came to 17 bases. Looked up from germline, CDR1 is LNHDA and CDR2 is SQIVND (reference sequence).

J is TRBJ2-7 and V is TRBV6-6, with 9 bases that match TRBD2. Germline CDR1 reads MNHNY; CDR2 reads SVGAGI (reference sequence). The CDR3 length is 12 residues. Trimming removed 10 bases from V and 4 bases from J; junction bases left unmatched: 5. The CDR3 protein is CATTGLAYEQYF. The CDR3 nucleotides read TGTGCCACCACGGGACTAGCTTACGAGCAGTACTTC.